This passage covers 5 T cell receptor beta chains from one sample sequenced in a study of vaccination effects on CD4 cells after COVID-19. Prior to sequencing, the ViraFEST assay stimulated PBMC with viral peptide pools, which expanded the antigen-specific CD4+ T cells. At the end of more than 8 days of culture, CD4+ T cells were isolated. Each participant received a vaccine that was either BNT162b2 or mRNA-1273, given as two doses. Some clones are missing from TCRdb's copy, which holds only in-frame ones; the method was immunoSEQ multiplex PCR. The sample has 25,000 to 30,000 clones, roughly four fifths seen once. Antigens for these TCRs are unknown. Sample: CD4+ T cells from PBMCs cultured with HCoV-229E spike peptides, taken after COVID-19 vaccination. The receptor source for this set is a human donor who received a COVID-19 vaccine.

This chain connects TRBV27 to TRBJ2-2; D call uncertain. Germline CDR1 reads MNHEY; CDR2 reads SMNVEV (reference sequence). Trimming took 8 bases from V and 6 from J, leaving 7 bases between them. The CDR3 extends over 11 amino acids. The CDR3 coding sequence is TGTGCCAGCCGTAGGTCCGGGGAGCTGTTTTTT. Protein sequence: CASRRSGELFF.

The gene calls are TRBV2 and TRBJ2-1; 7 bases agree with TRBD1. Germline V gene lookup returns CDR1 SNHLY and CDR2 FYNNEI. V was clipped by 4 bases and J by 6 bases; unmatched bases: 6. The CDR3 runs to 14 residues. In DNA form, the CDR3 reads TGTGCCAGCAGTGTGTCAGGGGGAATCAATGAGCAGTTCTTC. This encodes CASSVSGGINEQFF.

This chain uses TRBV27 with TRBJ2-1; 8 positions match TRBD1. The CDR3 is 17 residues long. Germline-derived CDR1 and CDR2 are MNHEY and SMNVEV (reference sequence). V lost 4 bases and J lost 4; bases outside the gene matches: 12. For the CDR3, the DNA is TGTGCCAGCAGTTCTCGACAGGGGCGCTACAGATACAATGAGCAGTTCTTC. Encoded protein: CASSSRQGRYRYNEQFF.

This clone was counted once. The V call is TRBV18, the J call TRBJ1-1; unclear D gene. The V gene's germline CDR1 is KGHSH and CDR2 LQKENI. CDR3 length equals 14 residues. Trimming took off 6 bases at V and 6 bases at J, with 17 bases between the two ends. The CDR3 protein is CASSSTTRIAEAFF. CDR3 nucleotides: TGTGCCAGCTCGTCAACTACCAGGATCGCTGAAGCTTTCTTT. The variable domain in full, completed from reference TRBV18 and TRBJ1-1, reads NAGVMQNPRHLVRRRGQEARLRCSPMKGHSHVYWYRQLPEEGLKFMVYLQKENIIDESGMPKERFSAEFPKEGPSILRIQQVVRGDSAAYFCASSSTTRIAEAFFGQGTRLTVV.

The J gene is TRBJ2-2, the V gene TRBV5-1; a possible D gene is TRBD1 (6 bases). The germline V gene has CDR1 SGHRS and CDR2 YFSETQ. V was trimmed by 3 bases and J by 1 base, leaving 13 bases between them. This CDR3 spans 16 amino acids. CDR3 in DNA: TGCGCCAGCAGCTACAAACCGGGACAGAACACCGGGGAGCTGTTTTTT. Translating it yields CASSYKPGQNTGELFF.